These T cell receptor beta chains were read from a single sample in a study of OX40 agonist ivuxolimab in advanced cancers. TCRdb's table, derived via immunoSEQ multiplex PCR, lists solely in-frame clones and lacks some. The sample lists 70,000 to 95,000 clones, roughly 94% occurring once. The specimen comprised CD4+ or CD8+ T cells sorted from blood, sampled in a trial of the OX40 agonist ivuxolimab. These receptors originate from an adult with an advanced solid tumor such as melanoma, head and neck, liver or kidney cancer. The conserved cysteine and the conserved F or W are not part of the CDR3 here. Fields, in order: CDR3 protein, V gene, clone size. Part of the rows lack a size; the others show once, few, many or a class for expanded clones.

ASSSGTGPYEQY	TRBV7-9	.
ASSQDHGREGRETQY	TRBV4-2	.
ASEAETSYNEQF	TRBV2	.
ASSLRGGVETQY	TRBV27	.
ASSEKCTGELNYSNQPQH	TRBV6-4	.
ASGLAGGSYEQY	TRBV19	.
ASSYSIPSSSYNEQF	TRBV7-6	.
AWSTGEGGYT	TRBV30	.
ASSPGTGRYEQY	TRBV6-6	.
ASSGRDRATDTQY	TRBV4-1	.
ASSLGRGSSYEQY	TRBV13	.
ASRRPGGDSSGELF	TRBV5-4	.
ASSVKGAEAYNEQF	TRBV7-3	once
ASSPRGTGGLSEAF	TRBV4-3	.
ASSLGGADTYNEQF	TRBV27	.
ASSFAGTYEQF	TRBV27	.
ASSSTSGNEQF	TRBV27	.
ASSMTSGYEQY	TRBV6-5	.
ASSPPEEETQY	TRBV18	.
ASSPRGWGNTEAF	TRBV13	once
ASSFGWNSGSDEQF	TRBV27	.
ASSPGEVDTEAF	TRBV27	.
ASSPPERGEQF	TRBV28	.
ASSYPGRSNTEAF	TRBV6-5	.
ASSLPAISTDTQY	TRBV28	once
ASSQSAEQY	TRBV4-2	.
ASSPGLGGNQPQH	TRBV18	.
ASSEAGTMNTEAF	TRBV6-1	.
SVDGGDTEAF	TRBV29-1	.
ASSQSLFGEGTQY	TRBV4-3	.
ASRGQGPGADTQY	TRBV9	once
ASSRTGTGQETQY	TRBV7-3	.
ASSLRDDGTDTQY	TRBV7-9	.
ASSLNFGTLGYEQY	TRBV27	.
ASSPASSTEGYT	TRBV21-1	.
ASSLIGGNTEAF	TRBV28	.
ASSSGGSSTDTQY	TRBV5-4	.